The next 10 T cell receptor beta chains were all read from a single sample in a study of monozygotic twins with inflammatory bowel disease. No DNA is given; TCRdb re-called the 5' RACE reads and lists each CDR3 protein once. This listing includes a few hundred thousand distinct CDR3 sequences. What was sequenced was blood. The receptors derive from a human donor with ulcerative colitis or Crohn's disease, or a healthy co-twin of an affected twin (not recorded which).

The rearrangement uses TRBV3-1 and TRBJ1-5; TCRdb's D call, TRBD1, is unchecked because there is no DNA. The V gene's germline CDR1 is LGHDT and CDR2 YNNKEL (reference sequence). The CDR3 extends over 14 amino acids. The CDR3 reads CASSQGTDTQPQHF. Looking up the rest from reference TRBV3-1 and TRBJ1-5 gives the full variable domain: DTAVSQTPKYLVTQMGNDKSIKCEQNLGHDTMYWYKQDSKKFLKIMFSYNNKELIINETVPNRFSPKSPDKAHLNLHINSLELGDSAVYFCASSQGTDTQPQHFGDGTRLSIL.

The V call is TRBV7-6, the J call TRBJ2-3; the D call from TCRdb, TRBD1, cannot be confirmed without DNA. CDR1 and CDR2 from the germline V gene are SGHVS and FNYEAQ. The CDR3 has 14 amino acids. The CDR3 protein is CASSPPGRTDTQYF.

The rearrangement joins TRBV5-5 to TRBJ2-3. The CDR3 sequence is 13 residues long. In germline, CDR1 is SGHKS, CDR2 YYEKEE (reference sequence). The CDR3 protein is CASSLAGTYTQYF.

The chain links TRBV7-9 to TRBJ2-7. Germline V gene lookup returns CDR1 SEHNR and CDR2 FQNEAQ (reference sequence). CDR3 length equals 12 residues. This CDR3 reads CASSFGPGEQYF.

The chain joins TRBV27 to TRBJ2-5; TCRdb's D call of TRBD1 is untestable without DNA. CDR1 is MNHEY, CDR2 SMNVEV, per germline (reference sequence). The CDR3 is 13 amino acids. The CDR3: CASARDRKETQYF.

This chain connects TRBV20-1 to TRBJ2-1; TCRdb reports TRBD2, a call that lacks DNA to check it against. The CDR3 covers 15 residues. CDR1 is DFQATT and CDR2 is SNEGSKA in the germline V gene (reference sequence). The CDR3 spells CSARMGLAIFNEQFF.

The rearrangement uses TRBV5-1 and TRBJ1-2. Germline CDR1 reads SGHRS; CDR2 reads YFSETQ. The CDR3 runs 11 residues. CDR3 loop: CASGEFYGYTF.

This chain connects TRBV12-3 or TRBV12-4 to TRBJ1-5. The CDR3 is 16 residues long. CDR3 region: CASSLDWPGPSQPQHF.

This chain joins TRBV2 and TRBJ2-3; absent DNA, TCRdb's TRBD1 call cannot be checked. CDR1 is SNHLY, CDR2 FYNNEI, per germline. The CDR3 covers 15 residues. The CDR3 is CASSRPSGEGDTQYF.

The gene calls are TRBV5-1 and TRBJ2-3; TCRdb indicates TRBD1, and absent DNA this call remains unverified. The CDR3 loop spans 14 amino acids. Germline CDR1 and CDR2: SGHRS and YFSETQ. The CDR3 reads CASTRRGGRDTQYF.